The 30 T cell receptor beta chains below were found in one sample sequenced in a study of T cells in Graves' hyperthyroidism and ophthalmopathy. Using RNA transcripts as the source, TCR beta CDR3 regions were amplified. HTBI primers drove first-round RT-PCR of the TCR CDR3. TCRdb recomputed calls from the multiplex PCR reads with MiXCR, one row per CDR3 protein. Here the sample spans about 400,000 distinct CDR3 sequences, just under 25% being singletons. Sequenced sample: blood. These receptor sequences come from a man aged 50-59 years with Graves' hyperthyroidism.

This sequence joins TRBV7-9 and TRBJ1-1; D ambiguous. The germline CDR1 and CDR2 sequences are SEHNR and FQNEAQ (reference sequence). The CDR3 runs to 12 residues. V was pared by 5 bases and J by 3 bases, with 7 bases between. The CDR3 DNA follows: TGTGCCAGCAGCCCCTCCCACACTGAAGCTTTCTTT. Its protein product is CASSPSHTEAFF.

This clonotype was counted between two and nine times. The chain combines TRBV12-3 or TRBV12-4 with TRBJ1-6; D unresolved. V was clipped by 6 bases and J by 4 bases, with 19 bases between them. The CDR3 length is 17 residues. The CDR3 region is CASRRGPLRTYNSPLHF. The CDR3 bases are TGTGCCAGCAGACGAGGCCCCCTCCGAACGTATAATTCACCCCTCCACTTT.

V is TRBV6-1 and J is TRBJ2-1; D ambiguous. Trimming pared 3 bases from V and 6 bases from J, leaving 3 bases between. The CDR3 runs to 11 residues. The germline V gene has CDR1 MNHNS and CDR2 SASEGT. The CDR3 loop is CASSDSNEQFF. In DNA form, the CDR3 reads TGTGCCAGCAGTGACAGCAATGAGCAGTTCTTC.

Only a few counts were recorded for this clonotype. V and J are TRBV19 and TRBJ2-1, with TRBD2 identical over 8 bases. The CDR3 is made up of 14 amino acids. J was trimmed by 9 bases and V by 7 bases; bases with no gene match: 11. CDR1 and CDR2 from the germline V gene are LNHDA and SQIVND (reference sequence). This CDR3 is CASTLKTSDSEQFF. In DNA, the CDR3 is TGTGCCAGTACCCTAAAGACTAGCGACAGTGAGCAGTTCTTC.

This clonotype showed up many times. The chain couples TRBV11-2 to TRBJ2-7; no clear D. Trimming left V 1 base short and J 6 bases short, with 10 bases between. Germline V gene sequence: CDR1 SGHAT, CDR2 FQNNGV. CDR3 length: 13 amino acids. The DNA of the CDR3 is TGTGCCAGCAGCTTAGGTATGGCCTCCGAGCAGTACTTC. This encodes CASSLGMASEQYF.

This clonotype came up once. V and J are TRBV3-1 and TRBJ2-1; 7 bases are shared with TRBD2. CDR3 size: 14 residues. Germline assignment: CDR1 LGHDT and CDR2 YNNKEL (reference sequence). With V trimmed by 5 bases and J by 6 bases, 7 bases remained unmatched. DNA for the CDR3: TGTGCCAGCAGCTGGGGGGGTACGGGCAATGAGCAGTTCTTC. This sequence encodes CASSWGGTGNEQFF.

The chain recombines TRBV4-3 with TRBJ2-1; TRBD2 agrees at 11 bases. Germline V gives CDR1 LGHNA, CDR2 YSLEER. V shed 3 bases and J 9 bases; nucleotides not matched to a gene: 10. The CDR3 loop spans 16 amino acids. In DNA form, the CDR3 reads TGCGCCAGCAGCCATGAACTAGCGGGAGTCTTGAGTGAGCAGTTCTTC. This codes for CASSHELAGVLSEQFF.

The chain joins TRBV5-1 to TRBJ2-7; 7 bases agree with TRBD1. The CDR3 consists of 15 residues. The germline V gene has CDR1 SGHRS and CDR2 YFSETQ. V shed 4 bases and J 2 bases; nucleotides not matched to a gene: 9. The CDR3 sequence: CASSPRGDSPYEQYF. In nucleotides, the CDR3 is TGCGCCAGCAGCCCGCGAGGGGACAGTCCCTACGAGCAGTACTTC.

J is TRBJ2-2 and V is TRBV6-1; 8 bases agree with TRBD1. CDR3 size: 16 residues. The trim removed 7 bases at V and 3 bases at J, leaving 10 bases unmatched. Germline CDR1 reads MNHNS; CDR2 reads SASEGT. The CDR3 here is CASTPRTGLDTGELFF. In nucleotides, the CDR3 is TGTGCCAGCACACCCCGGACAGGGTTGGACACCGGGGAGCTGTTTTTT.

This chain uses TRBV2 with TRBJ2-3, with 11 bases matching TRBD2. Germline-derived CDR1 and CDR2 are SNHLY and FYNNEI. This CDR3 spans 15 amino acids. With 1 base clipped from V and 6 bases from J, the junction kept 3 bases outside the gene matches. The CDR3 loop reads CASSEGLAGFDTQYF. CDR3 in DNA: TGTGCCAGCAGTGAAGGACTAGCGGGATTCGATACGCAGTATTTT.

As to this clonotype: A read error is likely, as this CDR3 ends without the conserved phenylalanine or tryptophan. This chain connects TRBV28 to TRBJ2-7, with 10 bases matching TRBD2. CDR1 and CDR2 (germline): MDHEN, SYDVKM. CDR3 length: 14 residues. Trimming at V came to 7 bases and at J to 1 base, leaving 4 bases not matched to a gene. For the CDR3, the DNA is TGTGCCAGCACCCAAGCGGGAGGGTCCTACGAGCAGTACCTC. Protein: CASTQAGGSYEQYL.

This clonotype has only a few counts. The chain has TRBV19 and TRBJ1-6; D remains ambiguous. Germline lookup yields CDR1 LNHDA and CDR2 SQIVND (reference sequence). Trimming removed 6 bases at V and 9 bases at J, with 12 bases between. The CDR3 extends over 13 amino acids. CDR3 in amino acids: CASSTEAGSPLHF. In DNA, the CDR3 is TGTGCCAGTAGCACGGAGGCGGGTTCACCCCTCCACTTT.

For this clonotype: A single base separates this from a much larger clone, so it may be a read error. No conserved phenylalanine or tryptophan is present at the end of the CDR3, so a read error is the likely explanation. The gene calls are TRBV3-1 and TRBJ2-1; D remains ambiguous. The V end was cut by 3 bases, the J end by 6 bases, with 12 bases between. The CDR3 extends over 14 amino acids. Germline V gene data show CDR1 as LGHDT and CDR2 as YNNKEL (reference sequence). The CDR3 loop reads CASSHGPTSNEQFS. The CDR3 nucleotides read TGTGCCAGCAGCCACGGACCAACATCCAATGAGCAGTTCTCC.

This chain connects TRBV10-1 to TRBJ2-5, with TRBD2 matching over 9 bases. Germline V gene sequence: CDR1 WNHNN, CDR2 SYGVQD (reference sequence). The CDR3 has 16 residues. J lost 5 bases, V lost 2 bases, and 9 bases had no gene match. The CDR3 reads CASSEGGRAESETQYF. CDR3 in DNA: TGCGCCAGCAGTGAGGGCGGGAGGGCCGAGAGCGAGACCCAGTACTTC.

This chain connects TRBV28 to TRBJ2-3, with a tentative D call TRBD1 (5 bases). In germline, CDR1 is MDHEN, CDR2 SYDVKM. Between the trimmed V and J ends, which lost 5 bases and 2 bases, there was a span of 17 bases. This CDR3 contains 16 residues. The CDR3 loop is CASSRPILTATDTQYF. CDR3 coding DNA: TGTGCCAGCAGTAGACCCATCCTGACAGCCACAGATACGCAGTATTTT. The variable domain in full, with the rest retrieved from reference TRBV28 and TRBJ2-3, is DVKVTQSSRYLVKRTGEKVFLECVQDMDHENMFWYRQDPGLGLRLIYFSYDVKMKEKGDIPEGYSVSREKKERFSLILESASTNQTSMYLCASSRPILTATDTQYFGPGTRLTVL.

This sequence joins TRBV7-3 and TRBJ2-2; TRBD2 matches 10 bases. Germline loops: CDR1 SGHTA, CDR2 FQGTGA. The CDR3 loop spans 14 amino acids. V dropped 5 bases and J dropped 6; count of bases not matched to a gene: 3. The CDR3 DNA sequence: TGTGCCAGCAGCCCTGGGACTAGCGCCGGGGAGCTGTTTTTT. Translated, it gives CASSPGTSAGELFF. Supplemented by reference TRBV7-3 and TRBJ2-2, the full variable domain reads GAGVSQTPSNKVTEKGKYVELRCDPISGHTALYWYRQSLGQGPEFLIYFQGTGAADDSGLPNDRFFAVRPEGSVSTLKIQRTERGDSAVYLCASSPGTSAGELFFGEGSRLTVL.

This clonotype has at least ten counts. The chain joins TRBV11-1 to TRBJ2-2; D is unresolved. The V end lost 5 bases, the J end lost 4 bases, and 8 bases lay between the germline ends. The V gene's germline CDR1 is SGHAT and CDR2 FQDESV (reference sequence). This CDR3 has 13 residues. The CDR3 region has the DNA TGTGCCAGCAGCCCTCAGTTCACCGGGGAGCTGTTTTTT. As protein: CASSPQFTGELFF. Filled out from reference TRBV11-1 and TRBJ2-2, the complete variable domain reads EAEVAQSPRYKITEKSQAVAFWCDPISGHATLYWYRQILGQGPELLVQFQDESVVDDSQLPKDRFSAERLKGVDSTLKIQPAELGDSAMYLCASSPQFTGELFFGEGSRLTVL.

This clonotype was detected a few times. This rearrangement joins TRBV27 to TRBJ1-5; possibly TRBD1 for D (6 bases). The germline V gene encodes CDR1 MNHEY and CDR2 SMNVEV (reference sequence). Trimming pared 4 bases from V and 3 bases from J, leaving 7 bases between. The CDR3 covers 13 residues. DNA of the CDR3: TGTGCCAGCAGTTCAGGGGTCAATCAGCCCCAGCATTTT. Translating gives CASSSGVNQPQHF.

V is TRBV5-1 and J is TRBJ2-1; no clear D. V lost 4 bases to trimming and J lost 7 bases, with 15 bases between them. Germline values: CDR1 SGHRS, CDR2 YFSETQ. The CDR3 loop spans 14 amino acids. The CDR3 protein is CASSHTIRGNEQFF. CDR3 DNA: TGCGCCAGCAGCCATACTATTCGCGGAAATGAGCAGTTCTTC. The complete variable domain, with remaining parts taken from reference TRBV5-1 and TRBJ2-1, reads KAGVTQTPRYLIKTRGQQVTLSCSPISGHRSVSWYQQTPGQGLQFLFEYFSETQRNKGNFPGRFSGRQFSNSRSEMNVSTLELGDSALYLCASSHTIRGNEQFFGPGTRLTVL.

The chain joins TRBV24-1 to TRBJ2-1; D possibly corresponds to TRBD2 (5 bases). Germline CDR1 is KGHDR and CDR2 is SFDVKD. V shed 6 bases and J shed 3 bases, with 8 bases lying between them. The CDR3 sequence is 13 residues long. The CDR3 sequence is CATSNRDYNEQFF. The CDR3 DNA is TGTGCCACCAGTAACCGGGACTACAATGAGCAGTTCTTC.

In its sample, this clonotype was seen once. The chain combines TRBV20-1 with TRBJ2-4, with 10 bases identical to TRBD2. The CDR3 consists of 12 residues. With 0 bases clipped from V and 15 bases from J, the junction kept 5 bases outside the gene matches. From germline, CDR1 is DFQATT and CDR2 SNEGSKA (reference sequence). The CDR3 here is CSARDPTSGSYF. The CDR3 DNA follows: TGCAGTGCTAGAGATCCGACTAGCGGGTCGTACTTC.

This chain links TRBV7-9 with TRBJ1-2; TRBD1 aligns across 11 bases. This CDR3 contains 16 residues. The V and J ends lost 0 bases and 8 bases, in that order; junction bases with no gene match: 8. The germline V gene has CDR1 SEHNR and CDR2 FQNEAQ (reference sequence). The CDR3 nucleotides are TGTGCCAGCAGCTTAGCCCCGGGACAGGGGGTTGAGGGCTACACCTTC. Translating it yields CASSLAPGQGVEGYTF. Using reference TRBV7-9 and TRBJ1-2 for the parts outside the CDR3, the full variable domain is DTGVSQNPRHKITKRGQNVTFRCDPISEHNRLYWYRQTLGQGPEFLTYFQNEAQLEKSRLLSDRFSAERPKGSFSTLEIQRTEQGDSAMYLCASSLAPGQGVEGYTFGSGTRLTVV.

This clonotype was detected a few times. V gene TRBV28 combines with J gene TRBJ2-7, with TRBD1 matching over 7 bases. CDR3 length equals 13 residues. Per germline, CDR1 MDHEN and CDR2 SYDVKM. V trimming: 4 bases; J trimming: 4 bases; junction bases outside the gene matches: 4. The CDR3 sequence is CASSSPGGYEQYF. CDR3 bases: TGTGCCAGCAGTTCGCCAGGGGGATACGAGCAGTACTTC.

The sample holds many counts of this clonotype. The chain carries TRBV5-6 and TRBJ1-1; D is unresolved. The CDR3 is 13 amino acids. Germline-derived CDR1 and CDR2 are SGHDT and YYEEEE. The V end lost 5 bases, the J end lost 6 bases, and 14 bases lay between the germline ends. This CDR3 is CASSRAIGPEAFF. The CDR3, as DNA: TGTGCCAGCAGTCGGGCGATAGGGCCTGAAGCTTTCTTT.

This rearrangement joins TRBV28 to TRBJ1-5; D uncertain. This CDR3 has 11 amino acids. The germline V gene encodes CDR1 MDHEN and CDR2 SYDVKM. The V gene lost 5 bases and the J gene lost 9 bases, with 8 bases spanning the gap. The CDR3 spells CASSPWGPQHF. The CDR3 coding sequence is TGTGCCAGCAGTCCTTGGGGGCCCCAGCATTTT.

In its sample, this clonotype was seen many times. CDR3 coding DNA: TGCAGTGCTAACACCGAGACTAGCGGGAGGTTCTATGAGCAGTTCTTC. This encodes CSANTETSGRFYEQFF. The chain employs TRBV20-1 and TRBJ2-1; 13 bases match TRBD2. V lost 4 bases to trimming and J lost 8 bases; unmatched junction nucleotides: 11. This CDR3 contains 16 residues. CDR1 and CDR2 from the germline V gene are DFQATT and SNEGSKA (reference sequence).

The chain couples TRBV7-3 to TRBJ2-7; tentative D call: TRBD2 (6 bases). Deletions cut 3 bases from V and 5 bases from J, with 11 bases between. Per the germline V gene, CDR1 is SGHTA and CDR2 is FQGTGA. CDR3 length equals 13 residues. CDR3 in DNA: TGTGCCAGCAGCTTTAGCGGACGCCACGAGCAGTACTTC. This gives the protein CASSFSGRHEQYF. The whole variable domain, filled in from reference TRBV7-3 and TRBJ2-7, reads GAGVSQTPSNKVTEKGKYVELRCDPISGHTALYWYRQSLGQGPEFLIYFQGTGAADDSGLPNDRFFAVRPEGSVSTLKIQRTERGDSAVYLCASSFSGRHEQYFGPGTRLTVT.

This clonotype was counted at least ten times. CDR3 amino acids: CASTGGSEQYF. The CDR3 nucleotides are TGTGCCAGCACAGGGGGGAGCGAGCAGTACTTC. The V call is TRBV6-1, the J call TRBJ2-7, with D tentatively TRBD1 (7 bases). Germline CDR1 reads MNHNS; CDR2 reads SASEGT. Trimming pared 7 bases from V and 6 bases from J, leaving 10 bases between. This CDR3 region has 11 residues.

This clonotype came up many times. Here the CDR3 reads CASKKDSNTEAFF. The CDR3 nucleotides read TGTGCCAGCAAGAAGGACAGCAACACTGAAGCTTTCTTT. V and J are TRBV2 and TRBJ1-1, with TRBD1 as a possible D gene (6 bases). Trimming left V 7 bases short and J 2 bases short, with 11 bases between. The CDR3 has 13 residues. CDR1 is SNHLY and CDR2 is FYNNEI in the germline V gene.

Notes on this clonotype: One end of the junction is discordant with germline, which a read error may explain. The chain uses TRBV3-1 and TRBJ1-3; D not resolved. Looked up from germline, CDR1 is LGHDT and CDR2 is YNNKEL (reference sequence). The CDR3 totals 14 residues. The chain's CDR3 is CASSSRESGNTIYF. The CDR3 region has the DNA TGTGCCAGCAGCTCGCGCGAATCTGGGAACACCATATATTTT. Full variable domain (outside the CDR3, taken from reference TRBV3-1 and TRBJ1-3): DTAVSQTPKYLVTQMGNDKSIKCEQNLGHDTMYWYKQDSKKFLKIMFSYNNKELIINETVPNRFSPKSPDKAHLNLHINSLELGDSAVYFCASSSRESGNTIYFGEGSWLTVV.